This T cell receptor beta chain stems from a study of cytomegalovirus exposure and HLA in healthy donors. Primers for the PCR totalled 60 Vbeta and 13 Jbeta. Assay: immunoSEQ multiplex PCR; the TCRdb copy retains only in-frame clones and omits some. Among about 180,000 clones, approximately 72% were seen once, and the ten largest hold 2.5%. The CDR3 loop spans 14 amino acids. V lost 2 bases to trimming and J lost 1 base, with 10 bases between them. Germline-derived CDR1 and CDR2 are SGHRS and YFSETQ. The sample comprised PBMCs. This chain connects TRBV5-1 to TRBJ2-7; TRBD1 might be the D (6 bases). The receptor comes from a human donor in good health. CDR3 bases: TGCGCCAGCAGCTTCACAGGGAATTCCTACGAGCAGTACTTC. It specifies CASSFTGNSYEQYF.